The 28 T cell receptor beta chains reported below all come from one sample, sequenced in a study of T cells in Graves' hyperthyroidism and ophthalmopathy (dated by TCRdb to between 2019 and 2020). The library was produced with multiplex PCR. Sequencing used an Illumina HiSeq 2000. The TCR beta CDR3 regions were amplified from the RNA transcripts. The TCR CDR3 was subjected to a first round of RT-PCR using the HTBI primer set and the Qiagen OneStep RT-PCR kit. TCRdb passed the public sequencing reads through fastp at Q25 and MiXCR, retaining productive beta sequences. Entries are consolidated by CDR3 protein sequence, retaining the most common genes and DNA. A total of hundreds of thousands of distinct CDR3 sequences appear in this sample, around 39% of them only once. The top ten hold 8% to 9% of the sample. The sequenced material came from blood. The receptors here all came from a man between 18 and 35 years old with Graves' hyperthyroidism.

The chain uses TRBV11-2 and TRBJ2-7; 8 bases match TRBD2. The CDR3 consists of 14 residues. Germline lookup yields CDR1 SGHAT and CDR2 FQNNGV. Trimming at V came to 1 base and at J to 5 bases, leaving 4 bases not matched to a gene. The CDR3 reads CASSLAGGAHEQYF. CDR3 bases: TGTGCCAGCAGCTTAGCGGGAGGGGCCCACGAGCAGTACTTC.

This clonotype was picked up a small number of times. The chain has TRBV16 and TRBJ2-7, with D hard to call. The CDR3 contains 14 residues. Trimming took 2 bases from V and 5 from J, leaving 13 bases between them. Germline V gene data show CDR1 as KGHSY and CDR2 as FQNENV. CDR3 in DNA: TGTGCCAGCAGCCAAATGCCGGGTTCGGACGAGCAGTACTTC. Protein: CASSQMPGSDEQYF.

This clonotype appeared many times. V gene TRBV29-1 combines with J gene TRBJ1-1, with D hard to call. Trimming removed 5 bases from V and 3 bases from J, with 10 bases in between. Germline CDR1 SQVTM, CDR2 ANQGSEA. The CDR3 contains 12 residues. The CDR3 DNA reads as TGCAGCGTTACAGACGGGGACACTGAAGCTTTCTTT. Protein sequence: CSVTDGDTEAFF. Together with reference TRBV29-1 and TRBJ1-1, the CDR3 gives the full variable domain: SAVISQKPSRDICQRGTSLTIQCQVDSQVTMMFWYRQQPGQSLTLIATANQGSEATYESGFVIDKFPISRPNLTFSTLTVSNMSPEDSSIYLCSVTDGDTEAFFGQGTRLTVV.

In nucleotides, the CDR3 is TGTGCCAGCAGCCTCAGGGACCGCCAGGAGGCGATCGGGGAGCTGTTTTTT. It encodes CASSLRDRQEAIGELFF. The chain joins TRBV7-9 to TRBJ2-2; D is tentatively TRBD1 or TRBD2 (5 bases each). Germline assignment: CDR1 SEHNR and CDR2 FQNEAQ (reference sequence). The V end was cut by 5 bases, the J end by 7 bases, with 23 bases between. The CDR3 contains 17 residues.

The chain joins TRBV28 to TRBJ1-5; the D is unclear. Trimming took off 5 bases at V and 0 bases at J, with 11 bases between the two ends. The CDR3 length is 15 residues. From germline, CDR1 is MDHEN and CDR2 SYDVKM. The CDR3 DNA reads TGTGCCAGCAGTCCCGCCGCGTATAGCAATCAGCCCCAGCATTTT. Residues: CASSPAAYSNQPQHF. Supplemented by reference TRBV28 and TRBJ1-5, the full variable domain reads DVKVTQSSRYLVKRTGEKVFLECVQDMDHENMFWYRQDPGLGLRLIYFSYDVKMKEKGDIPEGYSVSREKKERFSLILESASTNQTSMYLCASSPAAYSNQPQHFGDGTRLSIL.

The chain is built from TRBV9 and TRBJ1-1; D not certain. Per the germline V gene, CDR1 is SGDLS and CDR2 is YYNGEE. CDR3 length equals 13 residues. Trimming pared 5 bases from V and 7 bases from J, leaving 15 bases between. The CDR3 protein is CASSDWTLREAFF. In DNA form, the CDR3 reads TGTGCCAGCAGTGACTGGACCCTCCGTGAAGCTTTCTTT.

For this clonotype: Relative to the germline gene, one junction end is altered; a read error may explain this. The V gene is TRBV7-6, the J gene TRBJ2-5; possible D gene TRBD2, 6 bases. Per germline, CDR1 SGHVS and CDR2 FNYEAQ. The CDR3 has 15 amino acids. CDR3 amino acids: CASSQPPGLQETQYF. Here the CDR3 DNA reads TGCGCCAGCAGCCAGCCTCCGGGACTCCAAGAGACCCAGTACTTC.

This clonotype was counted a few times. Compared with germline, one end of the junction differs, possibly owing to a read error. The chain links TRBV6-1 to TRBJ2-7; possibly TRBD1 for D (5 bases). Germline values: CDR1 MNHNS, CDR2 SASEGT. CDR3 length equals 13 residues. CDR3 nucleotide sequence: TGTGCCAGCAGGGAAGGGGCGACCTACGAGCAGTACTTC. The encoded protein is CASREGATYEQYF.

This clonotype was seen more than once but under ten times. The rearrangement uses TRBV24-1 and TRBJ1-1; 8 bases match TRBD1. Germline V CDR1 and CDR2: KGHDR, SFDVKD. The CDR3 spans 15 residues. J was trimmed by 0 bases and V by 4 bases; bases with no gene match: 3. Here the CDR3 DNA reads TGTGCCACCAGTGACCTGGACAGGGTGAACACTGAAGCTTTCTTT. It specifies CATSDLDRVNTEAFF.

This clonotype was observed many times. The chain is built from TRBV6-1 and TRBJ2-2; 10 bases align to TRBD1. The J segment lost 5 bases and the V segment lost 6 bases, leaving 6 bases of the junction unmatched. Germline V gene sequence: CDR1 MNHNS, CDR2 SASEGT. The CDR3 sequence is 15 residues long. CDR3 loop: CASSPGTGETGELFF. The CDR3 DNA reads as TGTGCCAGCAGCCCCGGGACAGGGGAGACCGGGGAGCTGTTTTTT.

This clonotype came up many times. The V call is TRBV15, the J call TRBJ1-1, with 7 bases matching TRBD1. CDR1 and CDR2 (germline): LNHNV, YYDKDF (reference sequence). The CDR3 loop spans 13 amino acids. Trimming took 3 bases from V and 11 from J; bases not matched to a gene: 9. The CDR3 reads CATSSYRGEEAFF. The CDR3 region has the DNA TGTGCCACCAGCAGTTACAGGGGAGAAGAGGCTTTCTTT.

This clonotype was observed once. The gene calls are TRBV9 and TRBJ2-7; 7 nucleotides match TRBD1. V shed 3 bases, J shed 2 bases, and the junction held 5 bases outside the gene matches. CDR1 is SGDLS and CDR2 is YYNGEE in the germline V gene. The CDR3 runs to 14 residues. CDR3 nucleotides: TGTGCCAGCAGCGGACGACAGGGTCCCTACGAGCAGTACTTC. It specifies CASSGRQGPYEQYF.

The rearrangement uses TRBV7-2 and TRBJ2-2, with 7 bases aligning to TRBD1. Germline lookup yields CDR1 SGHTA and CDR2 FQGNSA. Trimming removed 1 base from V and 1 base from J; junction bases left unmatched: 3. The CDR3 covers 16 residues. Here the CDR3 DNA reads TGTGCCAGCAGCTTAGAGGGGGCAGGGAACACCGGGGAGCTGTTTTTT. This translates into CASSLEGAGNTGELFF.

This clonotype was seen only a few times. This chain joins TRBV6-6 and TRBJ2-7; D remains ambiguous. Germline loops: CDR1 MNHNY, CDR2 SVGAGI (reference sequence). This CDR3 region has 14 residues. Trimming removed 5 bases from V and 2 bases from J, with 13 bases in between. The CDR3 here is CASSEIGIAYEQYF. The CDR3 DNA sequence: TGTGCCAGCAGTGAAATAGGGATAGCCTACGAGCAGTACTTC.

J is TRBJ2-2 and V is TRBV19, with 7 bases lining up with TRBD2. This CDR3 contains 13 residues. The junction had 6 bases not matched to a gene; V was cut back by 8 bases and J by 6 bases. Germline V gene sequence: CDR1 LNHDA, CDR2 SQIVND (reference sequence). The CDR3 reads CASATSLPGELFF. CDR3 in DNA: TGTGCCAGTGCGACTAGCCTCCCCGGGGAGCTGTTTTTT.

Of note for this clonotype: This sequence may be a read error, since a much larger clone differs from it by one base. The chain links TRBV15 to TRBJ2-5; 7 nucleotides match TRBD2. CDR1 is LNHNV and CDR2 is YYDKDF in the germline V gene (reference sequence). This CDR3 has 16 residues. The CDR3 DNA reads as TGTCCCACCAGCAGAGTCAGAGCGGGGTTAGGGGAGACCCAGTACTTC. Protein: CPTSRVRAGLGETQYF.

J is TRBJ2-7 and V is TRBV7-2; D gene unclear. CDR1 SGHTA and CDR2 FQGNSA come from the germline V gene. The CDR3 length is 12 residues. Trimming pared 6 bases from V and 6 bases from J, leaving 12 bases between. CDR3 coding DNA: TGTGCCAGCAGTGCTCCCTCGGCCGAGCAGTACTTC. Its translation is CASSAPSAEQYF. The full variable domain, with the rest looked up from reference TRBV7-2 and TRBJ2-7, is GAGVSQSPSNKVTEKGKDVELRCDPISGHTALYWYRQSLGQGLEFLIYFQGNSAPDKSGLPSDRFSAERTGGSVSTLTIQRTQQEDSAVYLCASSAPSAEQYFGPGTRLTVT.

A remark on this clonotype: The junction departs from germline at one end; a sequencing error may be responsible. The rearrangement joins TRBV7-9 to TRBJ1-1; perhaps TRBD1 as D (6 bases). Germline lookup yields CDR1 SEHNR and CDR2 FQNEAQ (reference sequence). The CDR3 is made up of 13 amino acids. CDR3 loop: CASRPTGNAEAFF. DNA of the CDR3: TGTGCCAGCAGACCTACAGGGAACGCTGAAGCTTTCTTT.

The rearrangement uses TRBV12-3 or TRBV12-4 and TRBJ1-5; D gene unclear. This CDR3 comprises 13 residues. The V end lost 2 bases, the J end lost 7 bases, and 9 bases lay between the germline ends. The CDR3 region is CASSLPEEQPQHF. The CDR3 nucleotides read TGTGCCAGCAGTTTACCTGAAGAACAGCCCCAGCATTTT.

This clonotype was seen at least ten times. The CDR3 DNA reads as TGTGCCAGCAGCAAAAGTGGGACGGGAAGCTACGAGCAGTACTTC. Protein sequence: CASSKSGTGSYEQYF. The rearrangement links TRBV7-2 to TRBJ2-7; either TRBD1 or TRBD2 may supply D (5 bases each). The germline V gene has CDR1 SGHTA and CDR2 FQGNSA. Trimming cost V 5 bases and J 3 bases, with 17 bases left between them. The CDR3 is 15 amino acids. Using reference TRBV7-2 and TRBJ2-7 for the parts outside the CDR3, the full variable domain is GAGVSQSPSNKVTEKGKDVELRCDPISGHTALYWYRQSLGQGLEFLIYFQGNSAPDKSGLPSDRFSAERTGGSVSTLTIQRTQQEDSAVYLCASSKSGTGSYEQYFGPGTRLTVT.

There are many counts of this clonotype. V gene TRBV7-2 combines with J gene TRBJ1-2, with D tentatively TRBD1 (5 bases). V gave up 5 bases and J gave up 0 bases, with 13 bases separating them. CDR1 is SGHTA and CDR2 is FQGNSA in the germline V gene. This CDR3 has 15 residues. The CDR3 region is CASSRRQLPNYGYTF. The CDR3 nucleotides read TGTGCCAGCAGCAGACGACAGCTACCTAACTATGGCTACACCTTC.

The CDR3 region is CASSQEGSTGANVLTF. Written as DNA, the CDR3 is TGTGCCAGCAGCCAAGAGGGATCGACCGGGGCCAACGTCCTGACTTTC. This rearrangement joins TRBV9 to TRBJ2-6, with D possibly being TRBD2 (5 bases). V lost 4 bases and J 4 bases, leaving 15 bases between the germline ends. Looked up from germline, CDR1 is SGDLS and CDR2 is YYNGEE. The length of the CDR3 is 16 residues.

This clonotype was detected many times. The chain combines TRBV29-1 with TRBJ1-1; 9 nucleotides agree with TRBD1. The junction had 11 bases not matched to a gene; V was cut back by 7 bases and J by 5 bases. The length of the CDR3 is 14 residues. Germline V gene data show CDR1 as SQVTM and CDR2 as ANQGSEA. As DNA, the CDR3 is TGCAGCGCCACTACCCCGACAGGGGGGACTGAAGCTTTCTTT. Protein product: CSATTPTGGTEAFF.

This clonotype was seen ten or more times. The chain links TRBV19 to TRBJ2-5; possibly TRBD1 for D (5 bases). This CDR3 region has 12 residues. V was pared by 6 bases and J by 4 bases, with 9 bases between. CDR1 and CDR2 from the germline V gene are LNHDA and SQIVND (reference sequence). Written as DNA, the CDR3 is TGTGCCAGTAGGGCGCAGGGAGAGACCCAGTACTTC. Its protein product is CASRAQGETQYF. The full variable domain, its missing parts supplied by reference TRBV19 and TRBJ2-5, is DGGITQSPKYLFRKEGQNVTLSCEQNLNHDAMYWYRQDPGQGLRLIYYSQIVNDFQKGDIAEGYSVSREKKESFPLTVTSAQKNPTAFYLCASRAQGETQYFGPGTRLLVL.

As concerns this clonotype: Sequence at one end of the junction differs from germline and may be a read error. The genes are TRBV7-9 and TRBJ2-5; D is unclear. The germline gives CDR1 SEHNR, CDR2 FQNEAQ (reference sequence). The CDR3 has 12 amino acids. Here the CDR3 DNA reads TGTGCCAGCAGCCGGATTTTGGAGACCCCGTACTTC. Translated: CASSRILETPYF.

This clonotype was recorded many times. CDR3 sequence (DNA): TGTGCCAGCAGCTGGGGCAGGGGTGATGAAAAACTGTTTTTT. Translated: CASSWGRGDEKLFF. The V and J genes are TRBV7-8 and TRBJ1-4; TRBD1 is a possible D gene (6 bases). Trimming stripped 4 bases from V and 6 bases from J, with 12 bases between. This CDR3 has 14 amino acids. Germline assignment: CDR1 SGHVS and CDR2 FQNEAQ.

V and J are TRBV6-6 and TRBJ1-5, with 7 nucleotides matching TRBD1. Germline assignment: CDR1 MNHNY and CDR2 SVGAGI (reference sequence). Losses at the gene ends were 5 bases for V and 3 bases for J; bases not matched to a gene: 7. The CDR3 has 15 amino acids. CDR3 DNA sequence: TGTGCCAGCAGTGGACGGACAGGAAACAATCAGCCCCAGCATTTT. Protein sequence: CASSGRTGNNQPQHF.

V gene TRBV2 combines with J gene TRBJ2-7; 7 positions match TRBD1. Germline CDR1 is SNHLY and CDR2 is FYNNEI. J gave up 2 bases and V 2 bases, and 6 bases lay outside the gene matches. CDR3 length: 15 residues. In nucleotides, the CDR3 is TGTGCCAGCAGTGAACCAGGGGGTATCCCCTACGAGCAGTACTTC. This encodes CASSEPGGIPYEQYF.